This T cell receptor beta chain was retrieved from a study of naive and memory T cell subsets. Study conclusions and caveats: Possibly reflecting memory cells re-expressing CD45RA, a few larger clonotypes occurred in naive repertoires, especially CD8.

Regarding this clonotype: The antigen remains undetermined.

The beta constant-region primer was an equimolar mix of two oligonucleotides covering TRBC1 and TRBC2. Four rounds of PCR amplified the ligated cDNA using nested alpha and beta constant-region primers plus SP2. An oligonucleotide with the SP2 primer and a 12-nucleotide UMI was ligated to the cDNA 3' end. TCRdb redid the calling of the UMI-ligation and nested PCR reads with MiXCR, one entry per CDR3 protein. Found here are 140,000 to 150,000 distinct CDR3 sequences, approximately 22% of them singletons; the top ten hold 0.085% to 0.11%. V shed 6 bases and J 0 bases; nucleotides not matched to a gene: 4. The CDR3 extends over 14 amino acids. From germline, CDR1 is DFQATT and CDR2 SNEGSKA (reference sequence).

The receptor's source is a human donor in good health. Sequencing used naive CD4+ T cells from blood. The chain couples TRBV20-1 to TRBJ2-7; 11 bases agree with TRBD2. The CDR3 nucleotides read TGCAGTGCCCCAACTAGCGGGAGCTCCTACGAGCAGTACTTC. Its protein product is CSAPTSGSSYEQYF.